There are many counts of the clone carrying this T cell receptor beta chain. The target antigen is unknown. These data originate in a study of glioma-infiltrating T cells. The iRepertoire nested amplicon-rescue multiplex PCR amplified TCR alpha and beta CDR3s from RNA. For one-step reverse transcription and amplification, 100-400 ng of tissue mRNA or PBMC total RNA was used. TCRdb re-called the multiplex PCR reads with MiXCR, one entry per CDR3 protein. This sample carries tens of thousands of distinct CDR3 sequences, 40% of them seen once, and the ten largest clones take under 40%. The CDR3 sequence is 14 residues long. J gave up 2 bases and V 5 bases, and 3 bases lay outside the gene matches. In germline, CDR1 is MNHNS, CDR2 SASEGT. The study's findings and limits: Non-neoplastic patients had below-expected tissue-blood divergence, while all gliomas exceeded expectation.

This chain uses TRBV6-1 with TRBJ2-7; 10 nucleotides agree with TRBD1. This sequence originates from a human donor with low-grade glioma or glioblastoma, undergoing nonglioma brain surgery, or in good health (not recorded which). The sample taken for sequencing was glioma tissue, nonneoplastic brain tissue, or PBMCs (not recorded which). CDR3 sequence (DNA): TGTGCCAGCAGTCGACAGGGGGCTACCTACGAGCAGTACTTC. Translated, it gives CASSRQGATYEQYF.